The TCR beta chain under discussion was sequenced for a study of blood T cell repertoires in COVID-19. Overall study context: From T cells, B-cell-depleted T cells, or PBMCs came the material, which was cDNA or gDNA.

Method: immunoSEQ multiplex PCR; TCRdb's copy keeps in-frame clones and lacks some. The table includes hundreds of thousands of clones, roughly 90% detected once. This study enrolled people aged about 18 to 100 from approximately 25 US geographic areas. Participants' reported clinical history set cohort assignment. The CDR3 spans 17 residues. Trimming took 7 bases from V and 2 from J; bases not matched to a gene: 12. Germline V gives CDR1 LGHNA, CDR2 YNFKEQ. The clonotype was recovered from a man in his sixties who had recovered from COVID-19. The sequenced sample consisted of PBMCs or T cells enriched from blood (not recorded which). The J gene is TRBJ2-3, the V gene TRBV4-2; TRBD2 agrees at 10 bases. The CDR3 region has the DNA TGTGCCAGCAAGAAAGCGGGGGGGGATACTCTCACAGATACGCAGTATTTT. This gives the protein CASKKAGGDTLTDTQYF.